This T cell receptor beta chain was sequenced during a study of regulatory T cells in long-lasting Graves disease. Arm-PCR of CDR3 regions and iRepertoire HTBI primers were used to build TCR beta libraries. TCRdb re-analysed the multiplex PCR reads in MiXCR, keeping a single row per CDR3 protein. The data show over 650,000 distinct CDR3 sequences, approximately 29% seen once. The study's findings and limits: Thyroid tissue was not studied; only peripheral blood was.

This clonotype turned up a few times. Its target is unknown. Noted time point: persistent/refractory GD, antithyroid drugs over 5 years with positive TRAb. RNA isolated from PBMCs was used to make the TCR library. Losses at the gene ends were 3 bases for V and 3 bases for J; bases not matched to a gene: 9. CDR1 and CDR2 (germline): MDHEN, SYDVKM. The CDR3 contains 16 residues. This TCR derives from a female donor with Graves disease. V usage is TRBV28 and J usage is TRBJ1-1, with 8 nucleotides matching TRBD1. Sample: peripheral blood mononuclear cells (PBMCs), taken when the disease was refractory, from a patient treated with antithyroid drugs. CDR3 bases: TGTGCCAGCAGTTTTTGGCAGCTGGACAGGGACACTGAAGCTTTCTTT. This encodes CASSFWQLDRDTEAFF.